The next 17 T cell receptor beta chains were all read from a single sample in a study of control samples from healthy donors and cancer patients. TCRdb's table, derived via immunoSEQ multiplex PCR, lists solely in-frame clones and lacks some. The sample has some 18,000 clones; around four fifths are singletons. The sequenced material came from PBMCs. Source of these receptors: a woman aged 70 to 79 with lung cancer.

The V gene is TRBV5-1, the J gene TRBJ2-1; 11 bases agree with TRBD2. CDR3 length: 14 amino acids. The germline CDR1 and CDR2 sequences are SGHRS and YFSETQ. V lost 7 bases and J lost 8; bases outside the gene matches: 8. The CDR3 DNA follows: TGCGCCAGCGCAACTAGCGGGAGTTTCGATGAGCAGTTCTTC. Protein sequence: CASATSGSFDEQFF.

V gene TRBV3-1 (or the pseudogene TRBV3-2) combines with J gene TRBJ1-6; 7 bases match TRBD1. V was clipped by 4 bases and J by 7 bases; unmatched bases: 7. The CDR3 has 15 amino acids. Germline V gene sequence: CDR1 LGHDT, CDR2 YNNKEL (reference sequence). CDR3 nucleotide sequence: TGTGCCAGCAGCCCAGGGGGACGGCGAAATTCACCCCTCCACTTT. The encoded protein is CASSPGGRRNSPLHF.

The chain has TRBV7-9 and TRBJ1-1; D perhaps matches TRBD1 (5 bases). The CDR3 spans 14 residues. V lost 6 bases and J 0 bases, leaving 11 bases between the germline ends. Germline CDR1 SEHNR, CDR2 FQNEAQ (reference sequence). The CDR3 reads CASSTGTLNTEAFF. CDR3 nucleotides: TGTGCCAGCAGTACCGGGACTCTGAACACTGAAGCTTTCTTT.

V and J are TRBV7-9 and TRBJ2-3; 8 bases map to TRBD2. Per germline, CDR1 SEHNR and CDR2 FQNEAQ (reference sequence). There are 15 residues in the CDR3. Trimming at V came to 4 bases and at J to 2 bases, leaving 5 bases not matched to a gene. Written as DNA, the CDR3 is TGTGCCAGCAGCTCCCGGGAGGGGAACACAGATACGCAGTATTTT. The encoded protein is CASSSREGNTDTQYF.

The chain combines TRBV7-2 with TRBJ1-2, with 7 nucleotides matching TRBD1. With 0 bases clipped from V and 3 bases from J, the junction kept 4 bases outside the gene matches. Germline lookup yields CDR1 SGHTA and CDR2 FQGNSA. This CDR3 has 15 residues. CDR3 nucleotide sequence: TGTGCCAGCAGCTTAGCGGCAGGGGGATACTATGGCTACACCTTC. It encodes CASSLAAGGYYGYTF.

Here the CDR3 reads CASSSAGGSDTIYF. The CDR3 DNA is TGTGCCAGCAGTTCCGCCGGGGGATCAGACACCATATATTTT. The chain is built from TRBV28 and TRBJ1-3; TRBD1 might be the D (5 bases). The CDR3 consists of 14 residues. Trimming stripped 4 bases from V and 8 bases from J, with 15 bases between. Germline CDR1 and CDR2: MDHEN and SYDVKM.

The rearrangement links TRBV6-6 to TRBJ2-7; D remains ambiguous. The CDR3 spans 11 residues. Trimming cost V 9 bases and J 6 bases, with 12 bases left between them. Germline CDR1 and CDR2: MNHNY and SVGAGI (reference sequence). The CDR3 protein is CASLLGLEQYF. The CDR3 DNA reads as TGTGCCAGTCTTCTCGGGCTCGAGCAGTACTTC.

The rearrangement joins TRBV19 to TRBJ1-1; D possibly corresponds to TRBD1 (5 bases). CDR1 is LNHDA and CDR2 is SQIVND in the germline V gene (reference sequence). V lost 3 bases to trimming and J lost 0 bases, with 17 bases between them. The CDR3 covers 17 residues. The CDR3 coding sequence is TGTGCCAGTAGTATCAATTTAGGGATGGGGCTGAACACTGAAGCTTTCTTT. Protein sequence: CASSINLGMGLNTEAFF.

V and J are TRBV6-6 and TRBJ2-7, with 10 bases fitting TRBD1. The CDR3 extends over 14 amino acids. V lost 4 bases to trimming and J lost 6 bases; unmatched junction nucleotides: 6. Germline CDR1 is MNHNY and CDR2 is SVGAGI (reference sequence). CDR3: CASSSDRGRFEQYF. CDR3 DNA sequence: TGTGCCAGCAGTTCGGACAGGGGGAGATTCGAGCAGTACTTC.

The chain carries TRBV5-1 and TRBJ2-2; 8 bases are shared with TRBD1. The CDR3 loop spans 15 amino acids. V was pared by 5 bases and J by 3 bases, with 6 bases of the junction left unmatched. Germline V lookup: CDR1 SGHRS, CDR2 YFSETQ. CDR3 in DNA: TGCGCCAGCAGACTTGGACAGGGCGACACCGGGGAGCTGTTTTTT. It yields the protein CASRLGQGDTGELFF.

This clone was recorded a few times. The genes are TRBV12-3 or TRBV12-4 and TRBJ1-1; D uncertain. V lost 5 bases, J lost 7 bases, and 14 bases lay in between. This CDR3 contains 13 residues. In nucleotides, the CDR3 is TGTGCCAGCAGTCAGCCCGGACCCGTTGAAGCTTTCTTT. This gives the protein CASSQPGPVEAFF.

J is TRBJ2-7 and V is TRBV18; 8 bases map to TRBD1. This CDR3 region has 15 residues. Germline V gives CDR1 KGHSH, CDR2 LQKENI. J lost 1 base, V lost 3 bases, and 5 bases had no gene match. CDR3 DNA sequence: TGTGCCAGCTCACCTTTCGGGACAGGTTCCTACGAGCAGTACTTC. Protein sequence: CASSPFGTGSYEQYF.

J is TRBJ1-2 and V is TRBV7-9; unclear D gene. The CDR3 totals 14 residues. Trimming pared 5 bases from V and 8 bases from J, leaving 18 bases between. The germline gives CDR1 SEHNR, CDR2 FQNEAQ (reference sequence). CDR3 DNA: TGTGCCAGCAGCCCCGACACCTTCCCGGGCGGCTACACCTTC. As protein: CASSPDTFPGGYTF.

The chain is built from TRBV7-9 and TRBJ1-1; 7 bases map to TRBD1. The CDR3 extends over 15 amino acids. From germline, CDR1 is SEHNR and CDR2 FQNEAQ (reference sequence). The V and J ends lost 5 bases and 5 bases, in that order; junction bases with no gene match: 11. This CDR3 is CASSTETGLETEAFF. CDR3 in DNA: TGTGCCAGCAGCACCGAGACAGGGCTTGAGACTGAAGCTTTCTTT.

The chain joins TRBV6-2 or TRBV6-3 to TRBJ1-2; 10 bases align to TRBD1. CDR1 and CDR2 (germline): MNHEY, SVGEGT. The CDR3 totals 19 residues. V gave up 0 bases and J gave up 8 bases; unmatched junction bases: 18. Written as DNA, the CDR3 is TGTGCCAGCAGTTACTCGTCGACGACAGGGGGCGACCCCATAGGGGGCTACACCTTC. Protein: CASSYSSTTGGDPIGGYTF.

J is TRBJ2-1 and V is TRBV20-1; D is unresolved. The CDR3 is 12 residues long. The V end was cut by 3 bases, the J end by 5 bases, with 8 bases between. The germline V gene encodes CDR1 DFQATT and CDR2 SNEGSKA (reference sequence). This CDR3 is CSASLTDNEQFF. The CDR3 coding sequence is TGCAGTGCTAGTCTCACGGACAATGAGCAGTTCTTC.

V is TRBV4-3 and J is TRBJ2-3; D not resolved. The CDR3 spans 14 residues. Germline V gene sequence: CDR1 LGHNA, CDR2 YSLEER. Deletions cut 0 bases from V and 5 bases from J, with 9 bases between. CDR3 protein: CASSQDSGRDTQYF. DNA of the CDR3: TGCGCCAGCAGCCAAGATTCCGGCCGAGATACGCAGTATTTT.